The 18 T cell receptor beta chains below all came from one sample that was sequenced in a study of cytomegalovirus exposure and HLA in healthy donors. Profiling relied on immunoSEQ multiplex PCR, and the TCRdb table lists in-frame clones only, not all of them. The sample comprises approximately 200,000 clones, more than 75% of which are singletons, and roughly 7.5% rests with the top ten. Material for sequencing was PBMCs. The receptors were sampled from a young man in good health and CMV-seropositive.

The CDR3 coding sequence is TGTGCCAGCAGGCCAGGGGTCCCCCAACAGTACTTC. Translating it yields CASRPGVPQQYF. The V gene is TRBV6-1, the J gene TRBJ2-7, with a tentative D call TRBD1 (6 bases). This CDR3 comprises 12 residues. V was clipped by 6 bases and J by 10 bases, with 16 bases between them. Per germline, CDR1 MNHNS and CDR2 SASEGT.

The J gene is TRBJ2-1, the V gene TRBV9; 10 nucleotides line up with TRBD2. The V and J ends lost 3 bases and 9 bases, in that order; junction bases with no gene match: 18. Per the germline V gene, CDR1 is SGDLS and CDR2 is YYNGEE. This CDR3 has 18 amino acids. This CDR3 reads CASSAYNLAGVRSGEQFF. CDR3 DNA sequence: TGTGCCAGCAGCGCCTACAATCTAGCGGGAGTAAGGAGTGGTGAGCAGTTCTTC.

This clone appeared a few times. This chain links TRBV25-1 with TRBJ1-4; D gene unclear. The CDR3 contains 14 residues. Germline lookup yields CDR1 MGHDK and CDR2 SYGVNS. V was cut by 3 bases and J by 0 bases, with 5 bases left in between. For the CDR3, the DNA is TGTGCCAGCAGTGACAGGACAACTAATGAAAAACTGTTTTTT. Encoded protein: CASSDRTTNEKLFF.

The chain links TRBV19 to TRBJ1-3, with 9 bases that match TRBD1. CDR1 is LNHDA, CDR2 SQIVND, per germline (reference sequence). The CDR3 has 15 residues. V lost 5 bases and J lost 3; bases outside the gene matches: 5. In DNA form, the CDR3 reads TGTGCCAGTAGTCTGGACAGGGGCAATGGAAACACCATATATTTT. Amino acids: CASSLDRGNGNTIYF.

This clone was detected only a few times. The chain has TRBV30 and TRBJ1-3; tentative D call: TRBD1 (5 bases). V dropped 5 bases and J dropped 4 bases, with 9 bases sitting between them. Germline V gene sequence: CDR1 GTSNPN, CDR2 SVGIG (reference sequence). CDR3 length: 12 residues. The CDR3 sequence: CAWARGGNTIYF. The DNA for the CDR3 is TGTGCCTGGGCCCGGGGGGGAAACACCATATATTTT.

This clone came up once. The chain links TRBV6-6 to TRBJ2-5, with 8 bases identical to TRBD1. The CDR3 totals 15 residues. CDR1 and CDR2 from the germline V gene are MNHNY and SVGAGI (reference sequence). With 4 bases clipped from V and 5 bases from J, the junction kept 9 bases outside the gene matches. The CDR3 DNA reads as TGTGCCAGCAGTTCACAGGGGGGACGGGGGGAGACCCAGTACTTC. Amino acids: CASSSQGGRGETQYF.

This clone was observed a few times. The CDR3 DNA sequence: TGTGCCAGCAGCCACCCAGGCCGAGACTATGGCTACACCTTC. This encodes CASSHPGRDYGYTF. The chain combines TRBV7-9 with TRBJ1-2; no clear D gene. The CDR3 length is 14 residues. V dropped 5 bases and J dropped 3 bases, with 13 bases sitting between them. From germline, CDR1 is SEHNR and CDR2 FQNEAQ (reference sequence).

The genes are TRBV14 and TRBJ1-5; D is undetermined. The CDR3 covers 14 residues. Per germline, CDR1 SGHDN and CDR2 FVKESK. V lost 0 bases to trimming and J lost 6 bases, with 9 bases between them. DNA for the CDR3: TGTGCCAGCAGCCAAGATAGCGGGATTCAGCCCCAGCATTTT. It codes for CASSQDSGIQPQHF.

This sequence joins TRBV15 and TRBJ2-1; a possible D gene is TRBD1 (6 bases). The CDR3 length is 15 residues. Germline loops: CDR1 LNHNV, CDR2 YYDKDF (reference sequence). The V end was cut by 0 bases, the J end by 5 bases, with 11 bases between. CDR3 protein: CATSRDRGPHNEQFF. CDR3 bases: TGTGCCACCAGCAGAGACAGGGGCCCCCACAATGAGCAGTTCTTC. The full variable domain, completed using reference TRBV15 and TRBJ2-1, is DAMVIQNPRYQVTQFGKPVTLSCSQTLNHNVMYWYQQKSSQAPKLLFHYYDKDFNNEADTPDNFQSRRPNTSFCFLDIRSPGLGDTAMYLCATSRDRGPHNEQFFGPGTRLTVL.

The V and J genes are TRBV21-1 and TRBJ2-7; the listed D gene, TRBD2, was not tested against the DNA. TRBV21-1 has pseudogene status. The CDR3 covers 13 residues. CDR3 sequence reads: CAKGLDATWEQYF. CDR3 coding DNA: TGTGCCAAAGGACTTGATGCTACGTGGGAGCAGTACTTC.

The chain uses TRBV10-1 and TRBJ1-5; TRBD1 is a possible D gene (6 bases). The CDR3 sequence is 18 residues long. In germline, CDR1 is WNHNN, CDR2 SYGVQD (reference sequence). Trimming took off 5 bases at V and 3 bases at J, with 23 bases between the two ends. The CDR3 region is CASSPKGGFRALNQPQHF. The CDR3 region has the DNA TGCGCCAGCAGTCCTAAGGGGGGGTTCAGGGCCCTCAATCAGCCCCAGCATTTT.

The CDR3 sequence: CASSPRLAGYEQYF. As DNA, the CDR3 is TGTGCCAGCAGCCCTCGACTAGCGGGGTACGAGCAGTACTTC. The chain combines TRBV13 with TRBJ2-7, with 11 bases fitting TRBD2. Germline CDR1 PRHDT, CDR2 FYEKMQ (reference sequence). CDR3 length: 14 amino acids. The V gene end was trimmed by 5 bases and the J gene end by 4 bases; junction bases not matched to a gene: 4. Filled out from reference TRBV13 and TRBJ2-7, the complete variable domain reads AAGVIQSPRHLIKEKRETATLKCYPIPRHDTVYWYQQGPGQDPQFLISFYEKMQSDKGSIPDRFSAQQFSDYHSELNMSSLELGDSALYFCASSPRLAGYEQYFGPGTRLTVT.

The rearrangement uses TRBV5-4 and TRBJ2-7; TRBD2 agrees at 8 bases. The V segment lost 4 bases and the J segment 6 bases; nucleotides outside the gene matches: 9. The length of the CDR3 is 14 residues. Germline lookup yields CDR1 SGHNT and CDR2 YYREEE (reference sequence). CDR3 sequence reads: CASSTEGLVSEQYF. In DNA, the CDR3 is TGTGCCAGCAGCACTGAGGGACTAGTTAGCGAGCAGTACTTC.

This sequence joins TRBV19 and TRBJ2-7, with a possible D match to TRBD2 (6 bases). The CDR3 spans 13 residues. Germline CDR1 and CDR2: LNHDA and SQIVND (reference sequence). V was cut by 6 bases and J by 0 bases, with 9 bases left in between. CDR3 DNA sequence: TGTGCCAGTAGCGGGACTCTCTCCTACGAGCAGTACTTC. It codes for CASSGTLSYEQYF.

The rearrangement joins TRBV28 to TRBJ1-5, with a tentative D call TRBD1 (5 bases). Germline-derived CDR1 and CDR2 are MDHEN and SYDVKM. The CDR3 sequence is 14 residues long. The germline V and J ends were trimmed by 6 bases and 3 bases, with 12 bases remaining between them. DNA for the CDR3: TGTGCCAGCAGCGCCTCAGGGTCCAATCAGCCCCAGCATTTT. Encoded protein: CASSASGSNQPQHF.

The chain employs TRBV18 and TRBJ1-2; perhaps TRBD1 as D (6 bases). This CDR3 contains 15 residues. V was clipped by 4 bases and J by 4 bases, with 16 bases between them. CDR1 is KGHSH, CDR2 LQKENI, per germline. The CDR3 sequence: CASSQSVQGIYGYTF. CDR3 DNA sequence: TGTGCCAGCTCACAAAGCGTCCAGGGGATCTATGGCTACACCTTC.

There are a few counts of this clone. At one of its ends the junction is not consistent with the germline gene, which may arise from a read error. The rearrangement links TRBV19 to TRBJ1-4; 7 nucleotides align to TRBD1. From germline, CDR1 is LNHDA and CDR2 SQIVND (reference sequence). This CDR3 is built from 14 residues. The DNA of the CDR3 is TGTGCCAGCACCGACAGGGTCCTTAATGAAAAGCTGTTTTTT. This translates into CASTDRVLNEKLFF. The whole variable domain, remainder taken from reference TRBV19 and TRBJ1-4, is DGGITQSPKYLFRKEGQNVTLSCEQNLNHDAMYWYRQDPGQGLRLIYYSQIVNDFQKGDIAEGYSVSREKKESFPLTVTSAQKNPTAFYLCASTDRVLNEKLFFGSGTQLSVL.

The rearrangement uses TRBV11-2 and TRBJ2-7; 10 bases agree with TRBD2. The CDR3 is 15 amino acids. Germline lookup yields CDR1 SGHAT and CDR2 FQNNGV. V dropped 1 base and J dropped 7; count of bases not matched to a gene: 7. CDR3 sequence (DNA): TGTGCCAGCAGCTTAGGGGCTAGCGGGAGTCGGGAGCAGTACTTC. It translates to CASSLGASGSREQYF.